This TCR beta chain was recorded in a study of yellow fever vaccine responses in identical twins. Study-wide results and limits: Reportedly, the response of twins' T cells to the vaccine seemed partly convergent, partly personalized.

As for this clonotype: Its antigen is currently unknown.

MiXCR was run by TCRdb on the RT-PCR reads, yielding one entry per CDR3 protein. The sample lists about 9,600 distinct CDR3 sequences, approximately 82% seen once, with around 2% in the top ten. V lost 5 bases to trimming and J lost 1 base; unmatched junction nucleotides: 4. CDR1 is WNHNN and CDR2 is SYGVQD in the germline V gene (reference sequence). CDR3 length: 15 amino acids. The sample in question was T cells from blood (PBMCs), unsorted or a sorted subset (not recorded which), obtained before or after yellow fever vaccination (not recorded which). The receptor was isolated from a woman under 30 who received the yellow fever vaccine. The J gene is TRBJ2-1, the V gene TRBV10-1, with 8 bases that match TRBD2. CDR3 DNA sequence: TGCGCCAGCAGTTCGACTAGCGAATCCTACAATGAGCAGTTCTTC. Translation gives CASSSTSESYNEQFF.